These 19 T cell receptor beta chains were sequenced from one sample in a study of identical twins. TCRdb reprocessed the 5' RACE reads with MiXCR, giving one entry per CDR3 protein. Among around 650,000 distinct CDR3 sequences listed, just over 7% were seen once. The same data also went into a second study, on yellow fever vaccine responses in identical twins.

The sequenced sample was PBMCs. All receptors derive from a woman younger than 30 in good health.

This clonotype was seen repeatedly, ten times or more. The rearrangement uses TRBV9 and TRBJ2-3; 8 bases fit TRBD2. The V segment lost 2 bases and the J segment 5 bases; nucleotides outside the gene matches: 7. Germline CDR1 and CDR2: SGDLS and YYNGEE. The CDR3 is 15 amino acids. CDR3 region: CASSVGGAGGDTQYF. The CDR3 region has the DNA TGTGCCAGCAGCGTCGGGGGGGCTGGGGGAGATACGCAGTATTTT.

The rearrangement joins TRBV20-1 to TRBJ2-2, with TRBD1 identical over 7 bases. This CDR3 region has 15 residues. The junction had 4 bases not matched to a gene; V was cut back by 2 bases and J by 1 base. In germline, CDR1 is DFQATT, CDR2 SNEGSKA (reference sequence). The CDR3 nucleotides read TGCAGTGCTAGAACCGGGACAGAGAACACCGGGGAGCTGTTTTTT. Translating gives CSARTGTENTGELFF.

This clonotype was counted ten times or more. The V and J genes are TRBV5-1 and TRBJ2-5; 11 bases are a match to TRBD2. J was trimmed by 1 base and V by 4 bases; bases with no gene match: 15. This CDR3 is built from 19 residues. Germline values: CDR1 SGHRS, CDR2 YFSETQ. The DNA of the CDR3 is TGCGCCAGCAGCCTAAAGGTCCCCTCTAGCGGGGGGCCCCAAGAGACCCAGTACTTC. This gives the protein CASSLKVPSSGGPQETQYF.

Ten or more counts support this clonotype. The V and J genes are TRBV3-1 and TRBJ2-2; TRBD1 matches 7 bases. This CDR3 spans 15 amino acids. The germline CDR1 and CDR2 sequences are LGHDT and YNNKEL (reference sequence). V gave up 4 bases and J gave up 6 bases; unmatched junction bases: 8. CDR3 protein: CASSPTGVWSGELFF. CDR3 DNA sequence: TGTGCCAGCAGCCCTACAGGGGTTTGGTCCGGGGAGCTGTTTTTT.

About this clonotype itself: An end of the junction differs from the germline gene, which may be a read error. The V gene is TRBV24-1, the J gene TRBJ2-1; possibly TRBD2 for D (6 bases). The CDR3 is 15 amino acids. Germline CDR1 KGHDR, CDR2 SFDVKD. In DNA form, the CDR3 reads TGTGCCACCAATGATTTGAGGGACTTGTTAAATGAGCAGTTCTTC. This translates into CATNDLRDLLNEQFF.

The CDR3 protein is CASSPGTRGEQYV. The CDR3 DNA is TGTGCCAGCAGCCCCGGGACTAGAGGCGAGCAGTACGTC. This chain joins TRBV7-6 and TRBJ2-7; 8 nucleotides align to TRBD2. This CDR3 comprises 13 residues. Trimming cost V 5 bases and J 6 bases; bases outside gene matches: 6. Germline V gene sequence: CDR1 SGHVS, CDR2 FNYEAQ.

The sample holds a few counts of this clonotype. The J gene is TRBJ2-1, the V gene TRBV2, with D unresolved. Between the trimmed V and J ends, which lost 5 bases and 10 bases, there was a span of 15 bases. The CDR3 is 13 residues long. Germline-derived CDR1 and CDR2 are SNHLY and FYNNEI. CDR3 DNA sequence: TGTGCCAGCAGTCGTATTGAGTTGGGAGAGCAGTTCTTC. Its protein is CASSRIELGEQFF.

In this sample, this clonotype turned up a few times. The chain couples TRBV9 to TRBJ1-6, with a possible D match to TRBD1 (6 bases). Trimming took off 3 bases at V and 10 bases at J, with 17 bases between the two ends. The length of the CDR3 is 15 residues. The germline CDR1 and CDR2 sequences are SGDLS and YYNGEE. CDR3: CASSGGTGNISPLHF. The DNA for the CDR3 is TGTGCCAGCAGCGGGGGCACAGGGAATATCTCACCCCTCCACTTT.

The table lists this clonotype with many counts. J is TRBJ2-1 and V is TRBV29-1; no reliable D call. CDR1 and CDR2 from the germline V gene are SQVTM and ANQGSEA. The CDR3 spans 13 residues. The V end lost 4 bases, the J end lost 5 bases, and 12 bases lay between the germline ends. This chain's CDR3 is CSVGGRANNEQFF. CDR3 nucleotide sequence: TGCAGCGTTGGTGGCAGAGCCAACAATGAGCAGTTCTTC.

The chain joins TRBV27 to TRBJ2-3, with 8 bases that match TRBD2. Losses at the gene ends were 6 bases for V and 3 bases for J; bases not matched to a gene: 8. This CDR3 has 15 amino acids. CDR1 is MNHEY, CDR2 SMNVEV, per germline (reference sequence). The CDR3 is CASSQRAGVTDTQYF. CDR3 nucleotide sequence: TGTGCCAGCAGCCAACGAGCGGGAGTAACAGATACGCAGTATTTT.

In this sample, this clonotype turned up a few times. J is TRBJ1-1 and V is TRBV5-1, with unresolved D. Trimming pared 4 bases from V and 1 base from J, leaving 17 bases between. Per germline, CDR1 SGHRS and CDR2 YFSETQ. The CDR3 totals 16 residues. CDR3 amino acids: CASSPDEAGPNTEAFF. The CDR3 DNA sequence: TGCGCCAGCAGCCCTGACGAGGCAGGACCGAACACTGAAGCTTTCTTT.

This clonotype was seen ten or more times. V usage is TRBV28 and J usage is TRBJ2-1; no firm D call. This CDR3 region has 17 residues. Germline V gives CDR1 MDHEN, CDR2 SYDVKM. Trimming shortened V by 5 bases and J by 6 bases, and 23 bases separated the two germline ends. As DNA, the CDR3 is TGTGCCAGCAGTAGGAGTGGAGCCCAGAAGCCGGCCAATGAGCAGTTCTTC. Protein product: CASSRSGAQKPANEQFF.

This clonotype was seen many times. V is TRBV20-1 and J is TRBJ2-3; D not certain. CDR1 and CDR2 from the germline V gene are DFQATT and SNEGSKA (reference sequence). CDR3 length: 15 residues. V was cut by 1 base and J by 2 bases, with 13 bases left in between. The CDR3 DNA reads TGCAGTGCTAGAGGGCTTGAGGTGAACACAGATACGCAGTATTTT. Amino acid sequence: CSARGLEVNTDTQYF.

The J gene is TRBJ2-7, the V gene TRBV29-1; tentative D call: TRBD1 (6 bases). Looked up from germline, CDR1 is SQVTM and CDR2 is ANQGSEA. The CDR3 spans 10 residues. Trimming took 6 bases from V and 10 from J, leaving 13 bases between them. Here the CDR3 reads CSVSDSQQYF. The CDR3, as DNA: TGCAGCGTATCGGACAGTCAACAGTACTTC.

The chain joins TRBV7-2 to TRBJ2-1; tentative D call: TRBD2 (5 bases). CDR1 and CDR2 (germline): SGHTA, FQGNSA. Trimming took off 0 bases at V and 7 bases at J, with 13 bases between the two ends. The CDR3 covers 15 residues. This CDR3 is CASSLAVGGGNEQFF. The CDR3 DNA sequence: TGTGCCAGCAGCTTAGCCGTTGGTGGAGGTAATGAGCAGTTCTTC. Full variable domain (missing parts from reference TRBV7-2 and TRBJ2-1): GAGVSQSPSNKVTEKGKDVELRCDPISGHTALYWYRQSLGQGLEFLIYFQGNSAPDKSGLPSDRFSAERTGGSVSTLTIQRTQQEDSAVYLCASSLAVGGGNEQFFGPGTRLTVL.

The V gene is TRBV11-2, the J gene TRBJ2-3; D might be TRBD2 (6 bases). CDR3 length: 16 residues. Trimming removed 0 bases from V and 2 bases from J, with 12 bases in between. The germline CDR1 and CDR2 sequences are SGHAT and FQNNGV. The DNA of the CDR3 is TGTGCCAGCAGCTTAGATCTTAGCGGAATCACAGATACGCAGTATTTT. Translating it yields CASSLDLSGITDTQYF.

The table lists this clonotype with many counts. The V and J genes are TRBV20-1 and TRBJ1-5; maybe TRBD1 (5 bases). Trimming pared 2 bases from V and 11 bases from J, leaving 19 bases between. Germline V lookup: CDR1 DFQATT, CDR2 SNEGSKA (reference sequence). This CDR3 is 14 amino acids long. The chain's CDR3 is CSARPGLTSGAQHF. CDR3 bases: TGCAGTGCTAGACCGGGACTGACGTCCGGGGCCCAGCATTTT.

V and J are TRBV6-5 and TRBJ2-7; weak D call: TRBD1 (5 bases). The germline V gene encodes CDR1 MNHEY and CDR2 SVGAGI. The ends were cut back, 0 bases at V and 6 bases at J, with 15 bases in the middle. The CDR3 totals 15 residues. CDR3 in DNA: TGTGCCAGCAGTTACTCGAAACAGGCCCTCTCCGAGCAGTACTTC. Amino acid sequence: CASSYSKQALSEQYF.

A single count supports this clonotype. This clone may be a read error of a much larger clone one base away. The V call is TRBV7-9, the J call TRBJ2-1; TRBD1 matches 11 bases. Germline lookup yields CDR1 SEHNR and CDR2 FQNEAQ (reference sequence). The CDR3 is 15 amino acids. V was pared by 5 bases and J by 4 bases, with 4 bases of the junction left unmatched. CDR3 in DNA: TGTGCCAGCAGCCGGACAGGGGGCATTTACAATGAGCAGTTCTTC. As protein: CASSRTGGIYNEQFF.